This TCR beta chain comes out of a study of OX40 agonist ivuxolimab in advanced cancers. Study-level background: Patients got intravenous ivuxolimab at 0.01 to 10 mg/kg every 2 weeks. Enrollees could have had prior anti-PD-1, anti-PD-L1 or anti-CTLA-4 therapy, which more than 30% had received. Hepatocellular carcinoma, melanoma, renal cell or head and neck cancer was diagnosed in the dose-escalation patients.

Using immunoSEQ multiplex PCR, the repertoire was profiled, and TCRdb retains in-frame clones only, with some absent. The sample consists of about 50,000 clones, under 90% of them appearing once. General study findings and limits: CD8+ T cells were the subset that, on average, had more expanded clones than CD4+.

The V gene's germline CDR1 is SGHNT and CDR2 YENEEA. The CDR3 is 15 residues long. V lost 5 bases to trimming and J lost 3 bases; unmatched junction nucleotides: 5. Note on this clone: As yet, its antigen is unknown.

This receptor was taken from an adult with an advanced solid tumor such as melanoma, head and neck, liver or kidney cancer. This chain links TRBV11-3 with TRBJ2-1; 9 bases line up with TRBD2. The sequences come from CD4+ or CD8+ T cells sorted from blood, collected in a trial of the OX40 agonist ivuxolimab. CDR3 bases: TGTGCCAGCAGCGAAAATAGCGGGAGCTACAATGAGCAGTTCTTC. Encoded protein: CASSENSGSYNEQFF.